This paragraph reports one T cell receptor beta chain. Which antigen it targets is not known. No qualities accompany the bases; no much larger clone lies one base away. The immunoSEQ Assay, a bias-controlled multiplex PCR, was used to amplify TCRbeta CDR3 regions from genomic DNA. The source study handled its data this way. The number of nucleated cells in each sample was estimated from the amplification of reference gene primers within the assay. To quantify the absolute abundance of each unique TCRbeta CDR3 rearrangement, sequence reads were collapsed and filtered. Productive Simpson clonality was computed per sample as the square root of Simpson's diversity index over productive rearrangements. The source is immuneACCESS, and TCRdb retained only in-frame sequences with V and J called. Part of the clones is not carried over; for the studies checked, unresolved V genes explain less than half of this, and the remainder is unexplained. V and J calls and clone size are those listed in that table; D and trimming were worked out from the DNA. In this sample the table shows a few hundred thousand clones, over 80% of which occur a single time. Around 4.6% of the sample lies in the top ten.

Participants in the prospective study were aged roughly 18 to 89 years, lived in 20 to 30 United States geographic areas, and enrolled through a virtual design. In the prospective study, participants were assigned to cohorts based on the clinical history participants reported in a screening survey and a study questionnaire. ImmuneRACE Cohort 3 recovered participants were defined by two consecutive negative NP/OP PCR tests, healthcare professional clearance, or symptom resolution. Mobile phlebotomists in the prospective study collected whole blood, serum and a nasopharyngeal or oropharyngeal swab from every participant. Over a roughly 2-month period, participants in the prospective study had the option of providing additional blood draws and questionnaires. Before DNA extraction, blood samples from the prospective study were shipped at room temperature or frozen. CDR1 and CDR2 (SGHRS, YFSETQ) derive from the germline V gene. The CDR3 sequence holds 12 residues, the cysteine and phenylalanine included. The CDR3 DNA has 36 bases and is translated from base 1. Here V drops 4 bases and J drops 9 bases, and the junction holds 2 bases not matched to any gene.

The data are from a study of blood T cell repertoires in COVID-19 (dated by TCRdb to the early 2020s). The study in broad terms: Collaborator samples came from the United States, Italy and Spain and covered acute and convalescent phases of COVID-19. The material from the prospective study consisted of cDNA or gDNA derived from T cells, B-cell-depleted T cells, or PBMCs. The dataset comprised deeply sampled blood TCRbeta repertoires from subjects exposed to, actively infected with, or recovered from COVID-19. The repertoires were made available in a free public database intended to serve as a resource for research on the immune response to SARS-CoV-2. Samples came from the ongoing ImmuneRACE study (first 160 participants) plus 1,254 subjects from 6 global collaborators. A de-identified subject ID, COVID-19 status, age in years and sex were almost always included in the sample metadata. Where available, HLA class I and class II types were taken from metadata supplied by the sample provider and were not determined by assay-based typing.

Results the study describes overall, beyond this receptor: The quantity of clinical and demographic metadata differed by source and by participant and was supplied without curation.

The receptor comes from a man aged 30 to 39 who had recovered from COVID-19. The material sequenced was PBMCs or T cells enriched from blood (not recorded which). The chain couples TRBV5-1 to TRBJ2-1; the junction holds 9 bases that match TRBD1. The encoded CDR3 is CASSGQGTEQFF. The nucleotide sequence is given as TGCGCCAGCAGCGGACAGGGGACTGAGCAGTTCTTC.